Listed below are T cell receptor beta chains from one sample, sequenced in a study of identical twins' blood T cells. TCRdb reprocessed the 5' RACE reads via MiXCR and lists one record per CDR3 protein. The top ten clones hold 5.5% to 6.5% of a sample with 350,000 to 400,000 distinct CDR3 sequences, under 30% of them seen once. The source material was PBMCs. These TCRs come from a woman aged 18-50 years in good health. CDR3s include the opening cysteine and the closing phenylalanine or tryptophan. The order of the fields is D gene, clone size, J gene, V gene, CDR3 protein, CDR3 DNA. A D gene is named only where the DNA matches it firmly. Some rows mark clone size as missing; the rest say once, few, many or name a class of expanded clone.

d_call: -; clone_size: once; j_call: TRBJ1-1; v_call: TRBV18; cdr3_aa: CASSPEWVGAFF; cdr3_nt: TGTGCCAGCTCCCCAGAGTGGGTGGGGGCTTTCTTT
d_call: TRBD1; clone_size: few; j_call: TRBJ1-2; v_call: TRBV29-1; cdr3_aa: CSVEQSKGARPFF; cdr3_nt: TGCAGCGTTGAGCAGAGTAAGGGGGCCAGACCATTCTTC
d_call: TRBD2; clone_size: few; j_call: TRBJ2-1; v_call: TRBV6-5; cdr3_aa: CASIPLRGGRNEQFF; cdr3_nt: TGTGCCAGCATCCCCCTGCGGGGGGGCCGAAATGAGCAGTTCTTC
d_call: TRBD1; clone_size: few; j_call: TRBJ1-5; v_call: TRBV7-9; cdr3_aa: CASSLAGQFQPQHF; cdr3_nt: TGTGCCAGCAGCTTAGCGGGACAGTTCCAGCCCCAGCATTTT
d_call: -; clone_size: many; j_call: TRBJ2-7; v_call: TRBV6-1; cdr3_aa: CASRGQMVTYEQYF; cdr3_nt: TGTGCCAGCAGGGGCCAGATGGTTACCTACGAGCAGTACTTC
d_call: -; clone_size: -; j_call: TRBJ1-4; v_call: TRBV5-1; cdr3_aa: CASSSGEPNEKLFF; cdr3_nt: TGCGCCAGCAGCTCCGGGGAGCCGAATGAAAAACTGTTTTTT
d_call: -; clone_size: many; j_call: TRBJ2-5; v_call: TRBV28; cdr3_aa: CASSEGTSQETQYF; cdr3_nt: TGTGCCAGCAGCGAAGGGACGTCGCAAGAGACCCAGTACTTC
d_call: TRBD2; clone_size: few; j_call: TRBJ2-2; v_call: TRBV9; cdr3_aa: CASSVLAGGSNTGELFF; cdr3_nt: TGTGCCAGCAGCGTTCTAGCGGGAGGTTCCAACACCGGGGAGCTGTTTTTT
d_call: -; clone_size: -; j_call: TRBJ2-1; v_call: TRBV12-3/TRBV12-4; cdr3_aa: CASGARTGYNEQSF; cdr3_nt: TGTGCCAGTGGGGCCAGGACTGGATACAATGAGCAGTCCTTC
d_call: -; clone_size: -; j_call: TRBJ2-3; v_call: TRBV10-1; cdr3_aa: CASSEWRATDTQYF; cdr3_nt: TGCGCCAGCAGTGAGTGGCGGGCCACAGATACGCAGTATTTT
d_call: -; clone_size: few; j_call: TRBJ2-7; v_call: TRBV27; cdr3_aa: CASRVFLSSYEQYF; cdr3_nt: TGTGCCAGCAGAGTCTTTCTTAGCTCCTACGAGCAGTACTTC
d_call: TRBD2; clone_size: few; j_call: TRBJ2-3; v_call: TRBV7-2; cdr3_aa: CASSLWAGGVQDTQYF; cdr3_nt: TGTGCCAGCAGCTTATGGGCGGGAGGGGTCCAAGATACGCAGTATTTT
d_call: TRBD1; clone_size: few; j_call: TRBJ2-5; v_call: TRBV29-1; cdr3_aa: CSVIGQEFGETQYF; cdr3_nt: TGCAGCGTAATCGGACAGGAGTTTGGAGAGACCCAGTACTTC
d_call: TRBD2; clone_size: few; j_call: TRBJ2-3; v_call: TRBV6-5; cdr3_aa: CASSYSTSGSGIDTQYF; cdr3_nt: TGTGCCAGCAGTTACTCGACTAGCGGGAGCGGAATAGATACGCAGTATTTT
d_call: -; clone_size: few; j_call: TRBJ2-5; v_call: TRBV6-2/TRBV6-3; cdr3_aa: CASSYDVYETQYF; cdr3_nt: TGTGCCAGCAGTTACGACGTATACGAGACCCAGTACTTC
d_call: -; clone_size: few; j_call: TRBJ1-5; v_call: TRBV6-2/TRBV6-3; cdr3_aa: CASSYEIAWGRNQPQHF; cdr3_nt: TGTGCCAGCAGTTACGAGATAGCGTGGGGACGCAATCAGCCCCAGCATTTT
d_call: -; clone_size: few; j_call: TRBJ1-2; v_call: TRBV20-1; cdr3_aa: CSARPSGTYGYTF; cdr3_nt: TGCAGTGCTAGACCCTCGGGGACCTATGGCTACACCTTC
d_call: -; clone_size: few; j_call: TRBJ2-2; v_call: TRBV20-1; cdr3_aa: CSARAEGGTGELFF; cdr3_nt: TGCAGTGCTAGAGCAGAGGGAGGCACCGGGGAGCTGTTTTTT
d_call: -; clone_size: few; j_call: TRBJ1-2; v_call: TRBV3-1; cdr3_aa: CASSRHSDYGYTF; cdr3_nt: TGTGCCAGCAGCCGGCATAGCGACTATGGCTACACCTTC
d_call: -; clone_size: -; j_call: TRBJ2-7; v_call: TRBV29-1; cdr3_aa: CSVLSRAYEQYF; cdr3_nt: TGCAGCGTTTTGTCCAGGGCTTACGAGCAGTACTTC
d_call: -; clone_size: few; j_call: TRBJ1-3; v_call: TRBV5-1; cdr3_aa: CASSLDRMSSGNTIYF; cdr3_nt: TGCGCCAGCAGCTTGGACAGAATGAGCTCTGGAAACACCATATATTTT
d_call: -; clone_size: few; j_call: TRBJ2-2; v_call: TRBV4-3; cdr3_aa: CASSQEGGELFF; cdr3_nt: TGCGCCAGCAGCCAAGAGGGCGGGGAGCTGTTTTTT
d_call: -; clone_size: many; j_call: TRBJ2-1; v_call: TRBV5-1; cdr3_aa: CASSWGLNNEQFF; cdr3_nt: TGCGCCAGCAGCTGGGGACTTAACAATGAGCAGTTCTTC
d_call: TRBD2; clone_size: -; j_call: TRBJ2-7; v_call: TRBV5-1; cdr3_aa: CASSPQAGSYEQYF; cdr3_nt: TGCGCCAGCAGCCCACAAGCGGGATCCTACGAGCAGTACTTC
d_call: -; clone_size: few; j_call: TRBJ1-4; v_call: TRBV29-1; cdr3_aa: CSVAGSFNEKLFF; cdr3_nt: TGCAGCGTTGCGGGCAGCTTCAATGAAAAACTGTTTTTT
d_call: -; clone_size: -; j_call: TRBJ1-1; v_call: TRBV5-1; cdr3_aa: CASKIRDAEAFF; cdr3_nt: TGCGCCAGTAAGATTCGGGACGCTGAAGCTTTCTTT
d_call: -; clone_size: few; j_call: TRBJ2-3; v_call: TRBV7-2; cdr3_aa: CASSSKFSDTQYF; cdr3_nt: TGTGCCAGCAGCTCTAAATTTTCAGATACGCAGTATTTT
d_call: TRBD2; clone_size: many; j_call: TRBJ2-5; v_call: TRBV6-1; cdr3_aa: CASSAATSGSQTQYF; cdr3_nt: TGTGCCAGCAGCGCCGCTACTAGCGGGAGTCAGACCCAGTACTTC
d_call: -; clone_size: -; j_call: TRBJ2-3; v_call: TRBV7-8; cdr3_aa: CASSLNAYTDTQYF; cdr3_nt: TGTGCCAGCAGCTTAAATGCCTACACAGATACGCAGTATTTT
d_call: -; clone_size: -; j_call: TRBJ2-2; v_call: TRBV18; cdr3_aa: CASSPSEATGELFF; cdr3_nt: TGTGCCAGCTCACCAAGCGAGGCCACCGGGGAGCTGTTTTTT
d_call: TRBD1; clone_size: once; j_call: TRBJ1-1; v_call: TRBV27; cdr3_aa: CASSLRRVGGVRQLFF; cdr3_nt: TGTGCCAGCAGTTTACGGCGGGTAGGGGGCGTCCGCCAGCTTTTCTTT
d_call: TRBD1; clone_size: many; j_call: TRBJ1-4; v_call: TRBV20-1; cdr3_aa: CSARGTGTKLFF; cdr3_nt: TGCAGTGCTAGGGGGACAGGGACAAAACTGTTTTTT
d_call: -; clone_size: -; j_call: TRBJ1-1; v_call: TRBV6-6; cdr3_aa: CASSYGETITEAFF; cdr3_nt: TGTGCCAGCAGTTACGGGGAAACGATCACTGAAGCTTTCTTT
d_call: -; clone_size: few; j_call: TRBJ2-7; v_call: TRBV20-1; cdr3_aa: CSARFGTQPDEQYF; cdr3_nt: TGCAGTGCTAGGTTCGGGACACAGCCGGACGAGCAGTACTTC
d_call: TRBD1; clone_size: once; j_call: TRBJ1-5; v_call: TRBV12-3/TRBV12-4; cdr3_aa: CASSPRTGWNQPQHF; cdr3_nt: TGTGCCAGCAGTCCCCGGACAGGGTGGAATCAGCCCCAGCATTTT
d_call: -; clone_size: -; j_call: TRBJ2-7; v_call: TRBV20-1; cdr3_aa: CSARDMLSGNEQYF; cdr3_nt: TGCAGTGCTAGAGATATGCTGTCAGGCAACGAGCAGTACTTC
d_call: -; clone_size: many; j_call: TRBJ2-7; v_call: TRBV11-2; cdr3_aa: CASSLRGEQYF; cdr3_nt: TGTGCCAGCAGCTTACGGGGCGAGCAGTACTTC
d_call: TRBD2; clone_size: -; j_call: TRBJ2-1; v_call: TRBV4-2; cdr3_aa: CASSFSTSGGGGSYNEQFF; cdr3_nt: TGTGCCAGCAGCTTCTCGACTAGCGGGGGGGGTGGCTCCTACAATGAGCAGTTCTTC
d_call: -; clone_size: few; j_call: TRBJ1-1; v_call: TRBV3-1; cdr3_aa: CASKVNVNTEAFF; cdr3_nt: TGTGCCAGCAAGGTAAATGTCAACACTGAAGCTTTCTTT
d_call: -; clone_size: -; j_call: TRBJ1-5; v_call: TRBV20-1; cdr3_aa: CSASVSNQPQHF; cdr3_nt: TGCAGTGCTTCGGTGAGCAATCAGCCCCAGCATTTT
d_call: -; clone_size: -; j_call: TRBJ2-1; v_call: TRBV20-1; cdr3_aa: CSASVGPIPSGEQFF; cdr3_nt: TGCAGTGCTAGCGTGGGGCCTATACCCTCTGGTGAGCAGTTCTTC
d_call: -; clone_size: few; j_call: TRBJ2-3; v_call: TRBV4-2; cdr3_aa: CASSQGGPPDTQYF; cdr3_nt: TGTGCCAGCAGCCAAGGGGGGCCCCCAGATACGCAGTATTTT